Following are 7 T cell receptor beta chains from one sample sequenced in a study of CD8 T cells in Susac syndrome. RNA totalling about 0.45 to 1 ug underwent reverse transcription with random hexamers. A single record per CDR3 protein comes from TCRdb applying MiXCR to the immunoSEQ multiplex PCR reads. The sample records approximately 150,000 distinct CDR3 sequences, roughly 95% being singletons. Input material: CD4+ T cells from PBMCs. The receptors come from a human donor with multiple sclerosis.

This CDR3 reads CSARSNNEKLFF. CDR3 nucleotide sequence: TGCAGTGCCCGGAGTAATAATGAAAAACTGTTTTTT. The J gene is TRBJ1-4, the V gene TRBV20-1; D unresolved. V was shortened by 6 bases and J by 4 bases, with 9 bases between the two germline ends. Germline loops: CDR1 DFQATT, CDR2 SNEGSKA (reference sequence). The CDR3 has 12 residues.

The V gene is TRBV5-1, the J gene TRBJ2-5; 7 positions agree with TRBD2. This CDR3 has 14 amino acids. With 6 bases clipped from V and 4 bases from J, the junction kept 9 bases outside the gene matches. Germline V lookup: CDR1 SGHRS, CDR2 YFSETQ. CDR3 in amino acids: CASIPQPGGETQYF. The DNA for the CDR3 is TGCGCCAGCATCCCCCAGCCGGGAGGAGAGACCCAGTACTTC. The full variable domain, its missing parts supplied by reference TRBV5-1 and TRBJ2-5, is KAGVTQTPRYLIKTRGQQVTLSCSPISGHRSVSWYQQTPGQGLQFLFEYFSETQRNKGNFPGRFSGRQFSNSRSEMNVSTLELGDSALYLCASIPQPGGETQYFGPGTRLLVL.

The V and J genes are TRBV19 and TRBJ2-6; D is uncertain. The V and J ends lost 5 bases and 2 bases respectively, with 7 bases between them. The CDR3 consists of 14 residues. The germline V gene encodes CDR1 LNHDA and CDR2 SQIVND (reference sequence). CDR3 protein: CASSSQPGANVLTF. The CDR3, as DNA: TGTGCCAGTAGTTCCCAGCCTGGGGCCAACGTCCTGACTTTC.

The V and J genes are TRBV3-1 and TRBJ1-2, with D maybe TRBD1 (5 bases). V was shortened by 1 base and J by 4 bases, with 10 bases between the two germline ends. Germline V gene sequence: CDR1 LGHDT, CDR2 YNNKEL (reference sequence). The CDR3 loop spans 14 amino acids. CDR3 bases: TGTGCCAGCAGCCAAGCAGGGTTCGGCTATGGCTACACCTTC. It translates to CASSQAGFGYGYTF.

CDR3 coding DNA: TGTGCCAGCCGAGGGGTAGAGACCCAGTACTTC. This gives the protein CASRGVETQYF. V and J are TRBV6-6 and TRBJ2-5, with D perhaps matching TRBD1 or TRBD2 (5 bases each). From germline, CDR1 is MNHNY and CDR2 SVGAGI (reference sequence). CDR3 length: 11 residues. V was cut by 8 bases and J by 4 bases, with 8 bases left in between.

This rearrangement joins TRBV6-5 to TRBJ2-5; no clear D gene. V was trimmed by 2 bases and J by 4 bases, leaving 8 bases between them. Germline V gene lookup returns CDR1 MNHEY and CDR2 SVGAGI. The length of the CDR3 is 13 residues. The CDR3 sequence is CASSYTWGETQYF. The CDR3 DNA reads as TGTGCCAGCAGTTACACGTGGGGAGAGACCCAGTACTTC.

The chain recombines TRBV6-5 with TRBJ2-7, with D unresolved. CDR1 and CDR2 (germline): MNHEY, SVGAGI. The CDR3 runs 13 residues. V lost 4 bases and J lost 7, with 14 bases in between. The chain's CDR3 is CASSLLIMGEQYF. The CDR3, as DNA: TGTGCCAGCAGTTTACTAATTATGGGGGAGCAGTACTTC.